This is a list of T cell receptor beta chains from one sample in a study of T cells after yellow fever vaccination. Using its own MiXCR run on the 5' RACE reads, TCRdb lists one record per CDR3 protein. The repertoire holds a few hundred thousand distinct CDR3 sequences, with 7.5% to 9% as singletons. Material: CD4+ T cells sorted from PBMCs, obtained 5 days after the yellow fever booster vaccination. The receptors originated from a man aged 18 to 30 who received the YFV17D yellow fever vaccine. CDR3s leave out the opening cysteine and the closing phenylalanine or tryptophan. A row's size may be missing; if present it is once, few, many or a size class.

clone_size v_call cdr3_aa
NA TRBV18 ASSYTGDLNTEAF
NA TRBV5-4 ASSQAVGGRLRYNEQF
many TRBV28 ASTPPGRDTQY
few TRBV2 ASSLGRRFDEQF
NA TRBV7-9 ASSLSLGSGNEQF
few TRBV20-1 SAPGGGLETQY
few TRBV5-1 ASSLKPSGGEETQY
NA TRBV7-3 ASSLRPGRTSTDTQY
few TRBV30 AWRGTGTGYT
few TRBV19 ASSIDPTGANQPQH
NA TRBV10-3 AISETQGPEANYGYT
NA TRBV19 ASSKGQGISNQPQH
once TRBV7-9 ASVDVQETQY
few TRBV10-3 AISPGGRGEAF
few TRBV6-5 ASRGQGPYGYT
NA TRBV9 ASSNTGTSGYT
NA TRBV5-1 ASSPAGGGTDTQY
NA TRBV5-1 ASSTPPVETQY
many TRBV12-3/TRBV12-4 ASRAGVGTTHAF
many TRBV29-1 SVAWTVQETQY
few TRBV7-2 ASSSFRTTSTDTQY
many TRBV12-3/TRBV12-4 ASRQGWGNEQF
NA TRBV28 ASSDHRTGKTEAF
NA TRBV6-6 ASRDKHPDPRQGGHYEQY
few TRBV27 ASSKSGTGNLNEKLF
few TRBV12-3/TRBV12-4 ASSRNQGRLF
many TRBV5-1 ASSPGLAGADTQY
NA TRBV18 ASSPDRGEQY
few TRBV4-3 ASSQGGGVTGEGTEAF
NA TRBV29-1 SVQGPANEQF
few TRBV4-2 ASSQDPHRAGGDQPQH
few TRBV18 ASSPGQGAYGNTIY
few TRBV29-1 SERGERQKLF
few TRBV5-1 ASSPDGGRDQPQH
many TRBV4-1 ASSRPRDGNTEAF
NA TRBV5-4 ASSLPSDNEQF
NA TRBV18 ASSPRSTGTGNNEQF
NA TRBV6-5 ASSSGTAYTFYTEAF
NA TRBV11-2 ASSLGRGMGRKTDTQY
NA TRBV2 ASSSGPRVKAF
NA TRBV6-5 ASRIQGSYGYT
NA TRBV5-6 ASSFELSGRSYNEQF
NA TRBV3-1 ASSRGGTYGYT
few TRBV2 ASKPWQKPGELF
many TRBV6-5 ASSPRVDTQY
few TRBV7-6 ASSPTSGGSSYNEQF
NA TRBV7-9 ASSSGQGGKNIQY
NA TRBV28 ASSPLAFNYGYT
few TRBV7-2 ASSYGADEQF
NA TRBV20-1 SAFNNYEQY
NA TRBV7-9 ASSLRTQGDSPLH
few TRBV7-2 ASKGGLSLAGGRTYNEQF
NA TRBV6-2/TRBV6-3 ASSYIVGETQY
few TRBV9 ASSVRSVNTEAF
few TRBV30 AWSVVDTGRYYNEQF
many TRBV29-1 SVDMRDRETGETQY
few TRBV29-1 SAGGLAGGTDTQY
NA TRBV20-1 SAANSNQPQH
NA TRBV12-3/TRBV12-4 ASRPRPQH
few TRBV6-5 ASISGTGGPWGAGELF